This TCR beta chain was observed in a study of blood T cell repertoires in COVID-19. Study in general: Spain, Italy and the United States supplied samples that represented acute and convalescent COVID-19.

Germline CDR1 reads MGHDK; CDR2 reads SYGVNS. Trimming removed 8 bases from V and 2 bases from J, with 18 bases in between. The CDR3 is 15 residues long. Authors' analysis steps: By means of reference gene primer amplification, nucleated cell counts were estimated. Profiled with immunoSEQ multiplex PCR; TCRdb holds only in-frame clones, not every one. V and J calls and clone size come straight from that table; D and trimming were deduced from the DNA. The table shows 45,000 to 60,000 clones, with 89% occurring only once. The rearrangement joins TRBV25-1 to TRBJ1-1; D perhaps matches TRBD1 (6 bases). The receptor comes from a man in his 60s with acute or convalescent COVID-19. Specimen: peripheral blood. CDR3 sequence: CASSGGGTHNTEAFF. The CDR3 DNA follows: TGTGCCAGCTCGGGGGGCGGAACCCACAACACTGAAGCTTTCTTT.